A selection of T cell receptor beta chains follows, all from one sample in a study of OX40 agonist ivuxolimab in advanced cancers. Clones were sequenced by immunoSEQ multiplex PCR, and TCRdb holds only the in-frame ones, with some missing. The table has roughly 100,000 clones, roughly 80% seen once; the top ten hold 1% to 1.3%. The sequencing used CD4+ or CD8+ T cells sorted from blood, collected in a trial of the OX40 agonist ivuxolimab. These receptors all stem from an adult with an advanced solid tumor such as melanoma, head and neck, liver or kidney cancer. Each CDR3 is given with its conserved first and last residue. A D gene is named only where the DNA matches it firmly. Clone sizes are given selectively: once, few, many, or a class where the clone is expanded.

d_call	v_call	j_call	clone_size	cdr3_nt	cdr3_aa
NA	TRBV7-3	TRBJ1-1	NA	TGTGCCAGCAGCGACTTAAAGAACACTGAAGCTTTCTTT	CASSDLKNTEAFF
TRBD1	TRBV5-6	TRBJ1-4	NA	TGTGCCAGCAGCATCGGACAGGGGAGGGCTAATGAAAAACTGTTTTTT	CASSIGQGRANEKLFF
NA	TRBV7-6	TRBJ2-1	NA	TGTGCCAGCAGCCAAGCCGGTCGGCAGAGCTCCTACAATGAGCAGTTCTTC	CASSQAGRQSSYNEQFF
TRBD1	TRBV18	TRBJ2-1	few	TGTGCCAGCTCACCACGAGGACAGGCAAGCTCCTACAATGAGCAGTTCTTC	CASSPRGQASSYNEQFF
TRBD1	TRBV28	TRBJ1-1	NA	TGTGCCAGCATCGAGGGGGACAGGGTCACTGAAGCTTTCTTT	CASIEGDRVTEAFF
TRBD1	TRBV6-5	TRBJ2-1	once	TGTGCCAGCAGTCTAAGGGACAGAGAAGAGCAGTTCTTC	CASSLRDREEQFF
NA	TRBV29-1	TRBJ2-6	once	TGCAGCGTTCAAGAGAGTTTTGGGGCCAACGTCCTGACTTTC	CSVQESFGANVLTF
NA	TRBV12-5	TRBJ1-2	NA	TGTGCTAGTGGTTTGGTCGACAACTATGGCTACACCTTC	CASGLVDNYGYTF
TRBD1	TRBV7-3	TRBJ1-1	NA	TGTGCCAGCAGCTTAAAGGAACAGGGGTACACTGAAGCTTTCTTT	CASSLKEQGYTEAFF
NA	TRBV7-3	TRBJ1-1	NA	TGTGCCAGCAGCTTAACGAGGACCTCCGAGGCTTTCTTT	CASSLTRTSEAFF
TRBD2	TRBV6-5	TRBJ2-5	NA	TGTGCCAGCAGTTACGGTCTAGCGGAAGAGACCCAGTACTTC	CASSYGLAEETQYF